A single sample gave rise to the 26 T cell receptor beta chains below, sequenced in a study of vaccination effects on CD4 cells after COVID-19. The protocol was immunoSEQ multiplex PCR, while the TCRdb copy is restricted to in-frame clones and leaves out a portion. The data hold around 65,000 clones, with around 73% observed a single time. Their cognate antigens are unknown. Before sequencing took place, the ViraFEST assay used viral peptide pools to expand antigen-specific CD4+ T cells. Following an approximately eleven-day culture, CD4+ T cells were purified. As their vaccination, participants received two doses of either BNT162b2 or mRNA-1273. The material was CD4+ T cells from PBMCs cultured with HCoV-229E spike peptides, obtained after COVID-19 vaccination. These receptors were obtained from a human donor who received a COVID-19 vaccine.

This sequence joins TRBV6-2 or TRBV6-3 and TRBJ2-7, with 11 bases fitting TRBD1. The CDR3 loop spans 13 amino acids. The ends lost 4 bases at V and 10 bases at J; junction bases unmatched: 6. Germline assignment: CDR1 MNHEY and CDR2 SVGEGT. CDR3 nucleotide sequence: TGTGCCAGCAGTTTACCGGGACAGGGGGTACAGTACGTC. It yields the protein CASSLPGQGVQYV.

J is TRBJ1-2 and V is TRBV21-1; the table's D call of TRBD1 was not tested on the DNA. TRBV21-1 corresponds to a pseudogene. This CDR3 region has 16 residues. CDR3 protein: CASSKVNGGGAAGYTF. The CDR3 nucleotides are TGTGCCAGCAGCAAAGTTAATGGAGGGGGCGCGGCTGGCTACACCTTC.

The chain carries TRBV5-6 and TRBJ1-6; D gene ambiguous. V gave up 1 base and J gave up 5 bases, with 7 bases separating them. The germline CDR1 and CDR2 sequences are SGHDT and YYEEEE. The CDR3 loop spans 14 amino acids. CDR3 sequence: CASSLRVNNSPLHF. In nucleotides, the CDR3 is TGTGCCAGCAGCTTGCGGGTTAATAATTCACCCCTCCACTTT.

The chain carries TRBV7-9 and TRBJ1-4, with 9 bases matching TRBD1. Germline CDR1 and CDR2: SEHNR and FQNEAQ (reference sequence). The CDR3 runs to 19 residues. J gave up 2 bases and V 5 bases, and 15 bases lay outside the gene matches. The CDR3 DNA reads TGTGCCAGCAGCGAGAATACCGGGACAGGGTCCGCCACTAATGAAAAACTGTTTTTT. Protein product: CASSENTGTGSATNEKLFF.

CDR3 nucleotide sequence: TGTGCCAGTAGGGACAGGGTTAATCAGCCCCAGCATTTT. Its translation: CASRDRVNQPQHF. The rearrangement uses TRBV19 and TRBJ1-5; 8 bases are a match to TRBD1. The length of the CDR3 is 13 residues. CDR1 and CDR2 (germline): LNHDA, SQIVND (reference sequence). V lost 6 bases, J lost 4 bases, and 2 bases stayed unmatched.

The chain is built from TRBV3-1 (or the pseudogene TRBV3-2) and TRBJ2-1; TRBD2 agrees at 11 bases. From germline, CDR1 is LGHDT and CDR2 YNNKEL (reference sequence). V shed 5 bases and J 8 bases; nucleotides not matched to a gene: 8. CDR3 length: 15 amino acids. CDR3 in DNA: TGTGCCAGCAGCATAGCGGGGGGGCGTCGCGATGAGCAGTTCTTC. Translation gives CASSIAGGRRDEQFF.

The J gene is TRBJ2-7, the V gene TRBV23-1; TRBD1 matches 10 bases. TRBV23-1 is filed as an ORF, its function uncertain. The CDR3 covers 14 residues. Trimming cost V 3 bases and J 4 bases; bases outside gene matches: 3. CDR3 bases: TGCGCCAGCAGTCACCTGGACAGGGGGTACGAGCAGTACGTC. Translation: CASSHLDRGYEQYV.

This sequence joins TRBV27 and TRBJ1-6; possibly TRBD1 for D (6 bases). Trimming stripped 6 bases from V and 7 bases from J, with 13 bases between. The germline gives CDR1 MNHEY, CDR2 SMNVEV (reference sequence). The CDR3 covers 14 residues. The CDR3 here is CASRVRGGNSPLHF. The CDR3 nucleotides are TGTGCCAGCAGGGTCAGGGGAGGGAATTCACCCCTCCACTTT.

The V gene is TRBV19, the J gene TRBJ2-3; the D is unclear. The CDR3 loop spans 14 amino acids. Germline CDR1 is LNHDA and CDR2 is SQIVND (reference sequence). Between the trimmed V and J ends, which lost 4 bases and 0 bases, there was a span of 8 bases. Written as DNA, the CDR3 is TGTGCCAGTAGTAAGGTATCCAGCACAGATACGCAGTATTTT. It is translated as CASSKVSSTDTQYF.

The chain employs TRBV7-2 and TRBJ2-2; 8 bases match TRBD1. The CDR3 has 18 amino acids. After removal of 1 base from V and 1 base from J, the junction contained 8 bases not matched to a gene. Per the germline V gene, CDR1 is SGHTA and CDR2 is FQGNSA. CDR3 sequence: CASSLGPPGTGNTGELFF. CDR3 DNA sequence: TGTGCCAGCAGCTTAGGCCCCCCCGGGACAGGGAACACCGGGGAGCTGTTTTTT. Based on the CDR3 plus reference TRBV7-2 and TRBJ2-2, the full variable domain is GAGVSQSPSNKVTEKGKDVELRCDPISGHTALYWYRQSLGQGLEFLIYFQGNSAPDKSGLPSDRFSAERTGGSVSTLTIQRTQQEDSAVYLCASSLGPPGTGNTGELFFGEGSRLTVL.

The chain links TRBV25-1 to TRBJ2-5; D possibly uses TRBD1 or TRBD2 (5 bases each). The CDR3 is 13 residues long. V was cut by 7 bases and J by 6 bases, with 15 bases left in between. Looked up from germline, CDR1 is MGHDK and CDR2 is SYGVNS. CDR3 in amino acids: CASIPRTGQTQYF. The CDR3 region has the DNA TGTGCCAGCATCCCGAGGACGGGGCAGACCCAGTACTTC. Variable domain in full (rest from reference TRBV25-1 and TRBJ2-5): EADIYQTPRYLVIGTGKKITLECSQTMGHDKMYWYQQDPGMELHLIHYSYGVNSTEKGDLSSESTVSRIRTEHFPLTLESARPSHTSQYLCASIPRTGQTQYFGPGTRLLVL.

The rearrangement joins TRBV6-5 to TRBJ1-2; 8 bases fit TRBD1. Germline V lookup: CDR1 MNHEY, CDR2 SVGAGI. The CDR3 runs 14 residues. Trimming removed 6 bases from V and 8 bases from J; junction bases left unmatched: 11. The CDR3 coding sequence is TGTGCCAGCAGCCGCGACAGGGGTACGAACGGCTACACCTTC. It translates to CASSRDRGTNGYTF.

V is TRBV11-3 and J is TRBJ2-2, with D tentatively TRBD1 (6 bases). Germline CDR1 reads SGHNT; CDR2 reads YENEEA. V was trimmed by 1 base and J by 0 bases, leaving 6 bases between them. The CDR3 covers 15 residues. The CDR3 region has the DNA TGTGCCAGCAGCTTAGGGACAGCGAACACCGGGGAGCTGTTTTTT. Translation: CASSLGTANTGELFF.

The rearrangement links TRBV29-1 to TRBJ2-2; 8 nucleotides align to TRBD1. The CDR3 is made up of 16 amino acids. Germline V gene sequence: CDR1 SQVTM, CDR2 ANQGSEA. Unmatched junction bases numbered 11, after V lost 4 bases and J lost 4 bases. The CDR3 sequence: CSVARIGQGSTGELFF. CDR3 DNA: TGCAGCGTTGCGCGTATTGGACAGGGAAGCACCGGGGAGCTGTTTTTT.

V usage is TRBV18 and J usage is TRBJ1-2; TRBD1 matches 8 bases. J was trimmed by 3 bases and V by 4 bases; bases with no gene match: 4. The V gene's germline CDR1 is KGHSH and CDR2 LQKENI. This CDR3 has 14 residues. This CDR3 reads CASSRGQADYGYTF. CDR3 nucleotides: TGTGCCAGCTCACGGGGACAGGCCGACTATGGCTACACCTTC.

The chain carries TRBV28 and TRBJ2-7, with TRBD2 matching 9 bases. V gave up 6 bases and J gave up 4 bases; unmatched junction bases: 7. The CDR3 is made up of 14 amino acids. Germline CDR1 is MDHEN and CDR2 is SYDVKM. CDR3 DNA: TGTGCCAGCAGAGGTAGCGGGGGCAATTACGAGCAGTACGTC. Translating gives CASRGSGGNYEQYV.

CDR3 sequence reads: CASSDGAHYYEQYV. The CDR3 coding sequence is TGTGCCAGCAGTGACGGAGCACACTATTACGAGCAGTACGTC. This chain joins TRBV6-4 and TRBJ2-7; D ambiguous. Germline CDR1 is MRHNA and CDR2 is SNTAGT. Trimming left V 2 bases short and J 4 bases short, with 12 bases between. The CDR3 runs to 14 residues.

This clone was found a few times. The gene calls are TRBV2 and TRBJ1-1; no reliable D call. Germline V CDR1 and CDR2: SNHLY, FYNNEI. V was pared by 6 bases and J by 0 bases, with 11 bases between. The CDR3 covers 14 residues. The CDR3 bases are TGTGCCAGCAGCGCCGACCGGTTGAACACTGAAGCTTTCTTT. Its translation is CASSADRLNTEAFF.

The V and J genes are TRBV4-3 and TRBJ2-3; no clear D gene. The V gene lost 6 bases and the J gene lost 1 base, with 11 bases spanning the gap. This CDR3 is built from 14 residues. Germline V gives CDR1 LGHNA, CDR2 YSLEER. The CDR3 protein is CASSPTQGTDTQYF. CDR3 DNA: TGCGCCAGCAGTCCGACCCAGGGCACAGATACGCAGTATTTT.

The CDR3 sequence is CASSLSAGTDTQYF. CDR3 bases: TGTGCCAGCAGCTTATCGGCTGGCACAGATACGCAGTATTTT. The V call is TRBV7-9, the J call TRBJ2-3; D not certain. The CDR3 runs 14 residues. Trimming took 2 bases from V and 1 from J, leaving 7 bases between them. Germline CDR1 reads SEHNR; CDR2 reads FQNEAQ (reference sequence).

This chain links TRBV19 with TRBJ2-2; the D gene could be TRBD1 or TRBD2 (5 bases each). The V gene lost 8 bases and the J gene lost 5 bases, with 9 bases spanning the gap. This CDR3 is built from 12 residues. Per germline, CDR1 LNHDA and CDR2 SQIVND (reference sequence). CDR3 DNA sequence: TGTGCCAGTTCGAGGGGTACCGGGGAGCTGTTTTTT. Encoded protein: CASSRGTGELFF.

CDR3 protein: CASSYRSGHTDTQYF. The CDR3 DNA sequence: TGTGCCAGCAGTTACAGGAGCGGGCACACAGATACGCAGTATTTT. The chain has TRBV6-5 and TRBJ2-3; possible D gene TRBD2, 6 bases. The CDR3 contains 15 residues. Trimming removed 2 bases at V and 2 bases at J, with 11 bases between. Germline V CDR1 and CDR2: MNHEY, SVGAGI.

The chain carries TRBV6-2 or TRBV6-3 and TRBJ2-3; no clear D gene. V was trimmed by 3 bases and J by 5 bases, leaving 6 bases between them. The length of the CDR3 is 12 residues. Germline-derived CDR1 and CDR2 are MNHEY and SVGEGT. CDR3: CASSYFGDTQYF. The CDR3 coding sequence is TGTGCCAGCAGTTATTTTGGAGATACGCAGTATTTT.

This sequence joins TRBV7-2 and TRBJ2-1; 12 bases match TRBD2. The CDR3 covers 16 residues. Germline CDR1 SGHTA, CDR2 FQGNSA. V dropped 5 bases and J dropped 4; count of bases not matched to a gene: 6. The CDR3 reads CASSPSGLAGYNEQFF. DNA of the CDR3: TGTGCCAGCAGCCCATCCGGACTAGCGGGGTACAATGAGCAGTTCTTC.

This clone was picked up one time. V gene TRBV3-1 (or the pseudogene TRBV3-2) combines with J gene TRBJ2-3; TRBD2 is a possible D gene (7 bases). Germline V gene data show CDR1 as LGHDT and CDR2 as YNNKEL (reference sequence). There are 16 residues in the CDR3. Trimming took off 4 bases at V and 1 base at J, with 15 bases between the two ends. CDR3 in amino acids: CASSRRRGAGTDTQYF. Written as DNA, the CDR3 is TGTGCCAGCAGCCGCCGACGGGGGGCTGGCACAGATACGCAGTATTTT.

The rearrangement joins TRBV27 to TRBJ1-2; the D is unclear. V lost 5 bases and J 0 bases, leaving 13 bases between the germline ends. CDR1 is MNHEY and CDR2 is SMNVEV in the germline V gene (reference sequence). This CDR3 is 15 amino acids long. The CDR3 protein is CASSPHQRANYGYTF. CDR3 nucleotide sequence: TGTGCCAGCAGTCCACATCAGAGAGCTAACTATGGCTACACCTTC.